This T cell receptor (beta chain) was documented in a study of T cell responses to AZD1222 COVID-19 vaccine. The study's findings and limits: Reportedly, nearly half of unique spike TCRs recognized epitopes outside B.1.351/B.1.1.7 mutations. It was only six AZD1222 recipients who were seropositive at baseline. There were mostly white British donors and more females than males, and clonal diversity was possibly underestimated. All repertoire sampling was performed exclusively after the peak T cell response.

As concerns this clone: What it binds is not known.

Measured with immunoSEQ multiplex PCR; TCRdb has only the in-frame clones, and not every one. Seen here are roughly 160,000 clones, 94% observed once, and the top ten hold approximately 0.6%. Germline values: CDR1 SGHDN, CDR2 FVKESK. Trimming took off 0 bases at V and 5 bases at J, with 29 bases between the two ends. The CDR3 contains 20 residues. The starting material was peripheral blood, obtained on day 0 of AZD1222 vaccination. The source is an adult in good health. J is TRBJ2-7 and V is TRBV14; tentatively, D is TRBD2 (5 bases). The CDR3 DNA reads TGTGCCAGCAGCCAAGAGCGAATGGACTTGGAGTGGGGAAGACGGAACGAGCAGTACTTC. Translated: CASSQERMDLEWGRRNEQYF.